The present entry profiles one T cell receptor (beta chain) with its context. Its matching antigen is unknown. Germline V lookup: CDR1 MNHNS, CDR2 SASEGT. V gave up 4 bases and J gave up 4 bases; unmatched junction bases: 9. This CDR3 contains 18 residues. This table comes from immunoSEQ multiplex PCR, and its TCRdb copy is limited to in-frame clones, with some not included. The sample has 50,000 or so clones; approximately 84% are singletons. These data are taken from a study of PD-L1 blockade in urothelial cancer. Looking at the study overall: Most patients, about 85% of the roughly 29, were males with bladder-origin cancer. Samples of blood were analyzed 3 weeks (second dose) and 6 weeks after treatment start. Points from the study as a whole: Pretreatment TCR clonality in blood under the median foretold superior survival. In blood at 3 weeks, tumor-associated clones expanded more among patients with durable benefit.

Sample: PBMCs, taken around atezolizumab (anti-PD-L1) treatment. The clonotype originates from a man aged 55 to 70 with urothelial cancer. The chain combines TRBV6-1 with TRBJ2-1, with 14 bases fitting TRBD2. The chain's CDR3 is CASSGGTSGSFGYNEQFF. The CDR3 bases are TGTGCCAGCAGTGGCGGGACTAGCGGGAGTTTTGGGTACAATGAGCAGTTCTTC.